The source of this T cell receptor beta chain is a study of blood T cell repertoires in COVID-19. Study overall: The cDNA or gDNA used as material had been derived from T cells, B-cell-depleted T cells, or PBMCs.

The method was immunoSEQ multiplex PCR; TCRdb's version includes in-frame clones alone and lacks a portion of them. This sample has approximately 450,000 clones, with approximately 90% found just once. V lost 4 bases, J lost 4 bases, and 14 bases lay in between. The length of the CDR3 is 15 residues. Germline V gene lookup returns CDR1 SGDLS and CDR2 YYNGEE. Recruitment covered about two dozen US areas and drew participants whose ages spanned roughly 18 to 100 years. Sequencing was carried out using PBMCs or T cells enriched from blood (not recorded which). The chain uses TRBV9 and TRBJ2-2; perhaps TRBD2 as D (6 bases). The clonotype comes from a man aged 25-45 years who had recovered from COVID-19. DNA of the CDR3: TGTGCCAGCAGCTCCACCGGGACTTCCACCGGGGAGCTGTTTTTT. This translates into CASSSTGTSTGELFF.